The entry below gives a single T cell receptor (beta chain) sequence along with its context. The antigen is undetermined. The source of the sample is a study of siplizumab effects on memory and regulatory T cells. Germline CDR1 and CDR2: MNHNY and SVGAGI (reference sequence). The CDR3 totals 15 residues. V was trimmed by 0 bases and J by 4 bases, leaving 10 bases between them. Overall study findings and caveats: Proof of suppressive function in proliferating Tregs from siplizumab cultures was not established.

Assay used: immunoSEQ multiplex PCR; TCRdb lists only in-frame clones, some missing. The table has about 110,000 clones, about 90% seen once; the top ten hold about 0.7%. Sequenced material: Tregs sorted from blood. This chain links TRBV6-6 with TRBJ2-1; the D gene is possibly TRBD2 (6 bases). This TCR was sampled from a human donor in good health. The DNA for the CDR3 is TGTGCCAGCAGTTACTCCGGGACTTTGTACAATGAGCAGTTCTTC. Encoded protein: CASSYSGTLYNEQFF.